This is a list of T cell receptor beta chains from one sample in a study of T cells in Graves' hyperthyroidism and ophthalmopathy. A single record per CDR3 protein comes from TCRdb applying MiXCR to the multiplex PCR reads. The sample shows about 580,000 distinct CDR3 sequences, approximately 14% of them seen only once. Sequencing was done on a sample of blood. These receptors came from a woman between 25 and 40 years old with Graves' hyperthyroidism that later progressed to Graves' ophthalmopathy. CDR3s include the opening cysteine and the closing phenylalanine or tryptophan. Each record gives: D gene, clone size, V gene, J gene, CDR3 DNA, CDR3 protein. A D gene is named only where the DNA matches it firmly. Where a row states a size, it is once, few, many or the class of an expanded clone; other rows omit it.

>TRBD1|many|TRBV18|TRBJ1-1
TGTGCCAGCTCACCACCGATGGGGACAGGGGGCCTTGAAGCTTTCTTT
CASSPPMGTGGLEAFF
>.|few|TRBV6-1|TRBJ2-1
TGTGCCAGCAGTGCCAGGGGACGGGGCTACAATGAGCAGTTCTTC
CASSARGRGYNEQFF
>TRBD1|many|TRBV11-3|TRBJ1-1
TGTGCCAGCAGCTTAGAGGGGACAGGGCCAACTCACACTGAAGCTTTCTTT
CASSLEGTGPTHTEAFF
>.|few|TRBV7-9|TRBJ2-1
TGTGCCAGCAGCAATTTGGGGGAGACCTACAATGAGCAGTTCTTC
CASSNLGETYNEQFF
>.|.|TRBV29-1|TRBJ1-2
TGCAGCGTTGCCAGGGAGACGGACTATGGCTACACCTTC
CSVARETDYGYTF
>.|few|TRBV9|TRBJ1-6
TGTGCCAGCACCCCAGGTCCAGGTTATAATTCACCCCTCCACTTT
CASTPGPGYNSPLHF
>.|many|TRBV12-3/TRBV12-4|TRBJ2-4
TGTGCCAGCAGTTTGAGGCTAGAGGACATTCAGTACTTC
CASSLRLEDIQYF
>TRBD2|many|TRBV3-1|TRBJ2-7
TGTGCCAGCAGCCAAGGGAAAGGACTAGGGGCTTACGAGCAGTACTTC
CASSQGKGLGAYEQYF
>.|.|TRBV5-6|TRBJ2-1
TGTGCCAGCAGCCTCTGGCCCGCTGGACGGAATGAGCAGTTCTTC
CASSLWPAGRNEQFF
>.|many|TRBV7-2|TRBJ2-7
TGTGCCAGCAGCTTAACTAGGGGCACGGCCGCCGAGCAGTACTTC
CASSLTRGTAAEQYF
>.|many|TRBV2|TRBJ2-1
TGTGCCAGCACCCCCCCTGGGAGGAATGAGCAGTTCTTC
CASTPPGRNEQFF
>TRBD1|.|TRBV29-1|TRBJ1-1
TGCAGCGTTGAAGCCGGGGACAGGGAAGCTTTCTTT
CSVEAGDREAFF
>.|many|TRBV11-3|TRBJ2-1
TGTGCCAGCAGCTCCCCGTGGGTTAGCTCCTACAATGAGCAGTTCTTC
CASSSPWVSSYNEQFF
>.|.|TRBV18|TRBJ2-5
TGTGCCAGCTCACCGGATATGGGAGGGACCCAGTACTTC
CASSPDMGGTQYF
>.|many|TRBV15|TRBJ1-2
TGTGCCACCAGCGGAGGGGGGTTAGCTAACTATGGCTACACCTTC
CATSGGGLANYGYTF
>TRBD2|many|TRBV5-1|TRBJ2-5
TGCGCCAGCAGCCCTCAAGCGGGAGCGGCAGAGACCCAGTACTTC
CASSPQAGAAETQYF
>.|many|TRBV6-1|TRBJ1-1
TGTGCCAGCATTTTTGAGGGAGTTTACACTGAAGCTTTCTTT
CASIFEGVYTEAFF
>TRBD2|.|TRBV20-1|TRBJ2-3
TGCAGTGCTAGCGAAGCGGGAGGGCCAGATACGCAGTATTTT
CSASEAGGPDTQYF
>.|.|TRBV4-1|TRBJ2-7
TGCGCCAGCAGCCAAGATCAGGGGCAATACGAGCAGTACTTC
CASSQDQGQYEQYF
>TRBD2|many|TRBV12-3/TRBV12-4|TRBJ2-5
TGTGCCAGCAGTTTCGGAGCGGGAGGATTGCCCCAAGAGACCCAGTACTTC
CASSFGAGGLPQETQYF
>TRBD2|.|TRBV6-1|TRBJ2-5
TGTGCCAGCAGTAAACTAGCGGGAGGGATCCAAGAGACCCAGTACTTC
CASSKLAGGIQETQYF
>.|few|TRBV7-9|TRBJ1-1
TGTGCCAGCAGCCCTGGACTGGCTTTCTTT
CASSPGLAFF
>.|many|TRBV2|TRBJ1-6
TGTGCCAGCAGTGAAAGACAGCCGGATAATTCACCCCTCCACTTT
CASSERQPDNSPLHF
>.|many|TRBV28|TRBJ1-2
TGTGCCAGCAGTCCGAATGCCCTAACCTATGGCTACACCTTC
CASSPNALTYGYTF
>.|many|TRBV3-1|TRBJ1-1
TGTGCCAGCAGCCAAGGGGCCCTGAACACTGAAGCTTTCTTT
CASSQGALNTEAFF
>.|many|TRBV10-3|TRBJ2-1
TGTGCCAGCCACCCTGGAGGGGGGGGGAACAATGAGCAGTTCTTC
CASHPGGGGNNEQFF